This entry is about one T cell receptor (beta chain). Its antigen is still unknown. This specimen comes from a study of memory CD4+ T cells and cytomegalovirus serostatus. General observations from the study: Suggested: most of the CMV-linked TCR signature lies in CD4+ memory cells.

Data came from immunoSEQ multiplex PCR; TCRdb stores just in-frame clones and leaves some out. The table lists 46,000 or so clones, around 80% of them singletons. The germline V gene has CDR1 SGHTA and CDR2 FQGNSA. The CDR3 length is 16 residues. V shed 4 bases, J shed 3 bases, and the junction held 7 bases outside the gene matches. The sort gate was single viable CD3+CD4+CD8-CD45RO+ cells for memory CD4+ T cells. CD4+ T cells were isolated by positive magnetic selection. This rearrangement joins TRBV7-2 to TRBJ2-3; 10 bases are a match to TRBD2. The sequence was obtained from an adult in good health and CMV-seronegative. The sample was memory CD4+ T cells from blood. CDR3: CASSYGSGGFTDTQYF. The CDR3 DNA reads TGTGCCAGCAGCTACGGTAGCGGGGGGTTTACAGATACGCAGTATTTT.